What follows describes a single TCR beta chain. TCRdb's copy holds only in-frame clones and misses some; the assay was immunoSEQ multiplex PCR. Among tens of thousands of clones listed, about 90% were seen once. The data belong to a study of OX40 agonist ivuxolimab in advanced cancers. Turning to the study itself: Ivuxolimab is an agonistic anti-OX40 (CD134) antibody, and patients were treated with it.

Per the germline V gene, CDR1 is SNHLY and CDR2 is FYNNEI. CDR3 length: 13 amino acids. V was pared by 7 bases and J by 1 base, with 11 bases between. The sequences come from CD4+ or CD8+ T cells sorted from blood, collected in a trial of the OX40 agonist ivuxolimab. The V and J genes are TRBV2 and TRBJ2-7; D is tentatively TRBD1 or TRBD2 (5 bases each). This TCR was recovered from an adult with an advanced solid tumor such as melanoma, head and neck, liver or kidney cancer. This CDR3 reads CASNGGASYEQYF. CDR3 in DNA: TGTGCCAGCAATGGGGGAGCGTCCTACGAGCAGTACTTC.